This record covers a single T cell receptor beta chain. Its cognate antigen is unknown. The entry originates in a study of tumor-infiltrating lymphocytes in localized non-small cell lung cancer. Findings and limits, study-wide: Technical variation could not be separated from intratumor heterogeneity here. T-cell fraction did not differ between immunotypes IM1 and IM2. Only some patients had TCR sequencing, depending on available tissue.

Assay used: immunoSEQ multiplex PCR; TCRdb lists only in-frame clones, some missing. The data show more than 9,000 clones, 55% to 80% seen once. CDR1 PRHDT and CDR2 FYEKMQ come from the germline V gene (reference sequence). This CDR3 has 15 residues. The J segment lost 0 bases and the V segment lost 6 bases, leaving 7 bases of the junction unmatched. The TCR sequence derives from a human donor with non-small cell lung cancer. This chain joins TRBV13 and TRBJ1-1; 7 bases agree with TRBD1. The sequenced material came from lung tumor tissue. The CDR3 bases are TGTGCCAGCAGGCCCAGAGGGGGCCTGAACACTGAAGCTTTCTTT. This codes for CASRPRGGLNTEAFF.